These 23 T cell receptor beta chains were sequenced from one sample in a study of T cells in Graves' hyperthyroidism and ophthalmopathy. Researchers amplified the TCR beta CDR3 regions from RNA transcripts. The HTBI primer set served for first-round RT-PCR of the TCR CDR3. A single record per CDR3 protein comes from TCRdb applying MiXCR to the multiplex PCR reads. The sample contains hundreds of thousands of distinct CDR3 sequences, 12% to 15% of which appear only once. What was sequenced was blood. These receptors were obtained from a woman between 40 and 50 years old with Graves' hyperthyroidism.

This clonotype was counted a few times. The chain is built from TRBV7-3 and TRBJ2-2; D possibly corresponds to TRBD2 (5 bases). V gave up 2 bases and J gave up 1 base, with 14 bases separating them. CDR1 is SGHTA, CDR2 FQGTGA, per germline. This CDR3 spans 17 amino acids. CDR3 in amino acids: CASSLGLPMGNTGELFF. CDR3 DNA sequence: TGTGCCAGCAGCTTAGGACTTCCTATGGGGAACACCGGGGAGCTGTTTTTT.

The sample holds many counts of this clonotype. The chain links TRBV5-1 to TRBJ2-7; D unresolved. This CDR3 contains 12 residues. Looked up from germline, CDR1 is SGHRS and CDR2 is YFSETQ. V shed 4 bases and J shed 3 bases, with 8 bases lying between them. This CDR3 is CASSAQGYEQYF. The CDR3, as DNA: TGCGCCAGCAGCGCACAAGGCTACGAGCAGTACTTC.

The gene calls are TRBV6-2 or TRBV6-3 and TRBJ1-2, with 8 bases aligning to TRBD1. V lost 5 bases, J lost 4 bases, and 9 bases stayed unmatched. Germline loops: CDR1 MNHEY, CDR2 SVGEGT. This CDR3 region has 15 residues. The CDR3 bases are TGTGCCAGCAGTGACTGGACAGGGCGGCTCTATGGCTACACCTTC. Translation gives CASSDWTGRLYGYTF.

Many counts were recorded for this clonotype. J is TRBJ2-7 and V is TRBV20-1, with D perhaps matching TRBD1 (5 bases). CDR3 size: 14 residues. CDR1 and CDR2 from the germline V gene are DFQATT and SNEGSKA (reference sequence). V was trimmed by 1 base and J by 5 bases, leaving 15 bases between them. CDR3 residues: CSARARQGLHEQYF. CDR3 DNA sequence: TGCAGTGCTAGAGCTCGGCAGGGTCTCCACGAGCAGTACTTC.

The J gene is TRBJ2-2, the V gene TRBV9, with 10 bases fitting TRBD1. This CDR3 region has 15 residues. Germline trimming cut 5 bases from V and 5 bases from J; bases unmatched to any gene: 6. Germline CDR1 and CDR2: SGDLS and YYNGEE. CDR3 loop: CASRSGTGVTGELFF. In DNA form, the CDR3 reads TGTGCCAGCAGGTCGGGGACAGGGGTGACCGGGGAGCTGTTTTTT.

There are many counts of this clonotype. The gene calls are TRBV28 and TRBJ2-4; TRBD1 agrees at 8 bases. The V and J ends lost 6 bases and 1 base, in that order; junction bases with no gene match: 11. In germline, CDR1 is MDHEN, CDR2 SYDVKM. The CDR3 consists of 17 residues. The CDR3 coding sequence is TGTGCCAGCAGCCCTGACAGGGGTGGTTGGGCCAAAAACATTCAGTACTTC. It specifies CASSPDRGGWAKNIQYF.

This clonotype has at least ten counts. The rearrangement joins TRBV28 to TRBJ2-3; weak D call: TRBD1 (5 bases). Germline-derived CDR1 and CDR2 are MDHEN and SYDVKM. The V gene lost 7 bases and the J gene lost 0 bases, with 14 bases spanning the gap. The CDR3 extends over 15 amino acids. CDR3 in DNA: TGTGCCAGCAAGTCCTCTGGGGCTAGCACAGATACGCAGTATTTT. This sequence encodes CASKSSGASTDTQYF. Full variable domain (remainder filled in from reference TRBV28 and TRBJ2-3): DVKVTQSSRYLVKRTGEKVFLECVQDMDHENMFWYRQDPGLGLRLIYFSYDVKMKEKGDIPEGYSVSREKKERFSLILESASTNQTSMYLCASKSSGASTDTQYFGPGTRLTVL.

This clonotype was counted only a few times. Being one base from a much bigger clone, this may be a read error. The chain has TRBV29-1 and TRBJ2-7, with TRBD2 identical over 9 bases. This CDR3 has 15 amino acids. Losses at the gene ends were 6 bases for V and 2 bases for J; bases not matched to a gene: 11. Germline V gene lookup returns CDR1 SQVTM and CDR2 ANQGSEA. Here the CDR3 reads CSVAGLARVAYEQYF. The CDR3 DNA reads as TGCAGCGTCGCCGGACTAGCGAGAGTCGCCTACGAGCAGTACTTC.

In this sample, this clonotype turned up a few times. This rearrangement joins TRBV12-5 to TRBJ2-7; 14 bases are a match to TRBD2. The germline V gene has CDR1 LGHNT and CDR2 FRNRAP. J lost 8 bases, V lost 2 bases, and 17 bases had no gene match. This CDR3 has 19 amino acids. The CDR3 spells CASGLYSGTSGRGPTKQYF. In DNA form, the CDR3 reads TGTGCTAGTGGTTTGTATTCCGGGACTAGCGGGAGAGGTCCTACGAAGCAGTACTTC. The entire variable domain, with the rest obtained from reference TRBV12-5 and TRBJ2-7, is as follows: DARVTQTPRHKVTEMGQEVTMRCQPILGHNTVFWYRQTMMQGLELLAYFRNRAPLDDSGMPKDRFSAEMPDATLATLKIQPSEPRDSAVYFCASGLYSGTSGRGPTKQYFGPGTRLTVT.

This clonotype appeared many times. The genes are TRBV2 and TRBJ2-5; 7 nucleotides line up with TRBD2. The CDR3 spans 14 residues. The ends lost 8 bases at V and 4 bases at J; junction bases unmatched: 10. CDR1 SNHLY and CDR2 FYNNEI come from the germline V gene. In nucleotides, the CDR3 is TGTGCCAGCGGGGAGGGAGGATTAGGAGAGACCCAGTACTTC. Protein product: CASGEGGLGETQYF.

There are a few counts of this clonotype. The V gene is TRBV9, the J gene TRBJ1-4; weak D call: TRBD1 (6 bases). The CDR3 contains 16 residues. Trimming pared 3 bases from V and 5 bases from J, leaving 17 bases between. Germline V lookup: CDR1 SGDLS, CDR2 YYNGEE. Here the CDR3 reads CASSAEGPTGNEKLFF. CDR3 DNA: TGTGCCAGCAGCGCCGAGGGGCCAACAGGGAATGAAAAACTGTTTTTT.

The V call is TRBV9, the J call TRBJ2-3; D gene uncertain. CDR1 and CDR2 (germline): SGDLS, YYNGEE. This CDR3 comprises 14 residues. V was pared by 4 bases and J by 3 bases, with 12 bases between. CDR3 sequence (DNA): TGTGCCAGCAGCCTCCCGGACGCGACAGATACGCAGTATTTT. It codes for CASSLPDATDTQYF.

In this sample, this clonotype turned up many times. The V call is TRBV6-1, the J call TRBJ1-1; D is ambiguous. Trimming took 5 bases from V and 0 from J, leaving 10 bases between them. This CDR3 contains 14 residues. Germline CDR1 reads MNHNS; CDR2 reads SASEGT. CDR3 DNA: TGTGCCAGCAGTCCTCCGGGTGTGAACACTGAAGCTTTCTTT. It specifies CASSPPGVNTEAFF.

The V and J genes are TRBV6-1 and TRBJ1-2, with 8 nucleotides matching TRBD1. V was pared by 5 bases and J by 3 bases, with 11 bases of the junction left unmatched. The CDR3 contains 16 residues. Germline CDR1 is MNHNS and CDR2 is SASEGT. CDR3 residues: CASSSRLTGADYGYTF. The CDR3 DNA reads TGTGCCAGCAGTTCAAGATTGACAGGGGCTGACTATGGCTACACCTTC.

In its sample, this clonotype was seen many times. This sequence joins TRBV20-1 and TRBJ1-1; D is perhaps TRBD1 (6 bases). The germline V gene encodes CDR1 DFQATT and CDR2 SNEGSKA (reference sequence). This CDR3 is built from 13 residues. V dropped 3 bases and J dropped 1 base, with 9 bases sitting between them. The CDR3 coding sequence is TGCAGTGCTAGCAGGACAGCGAACACTGAAGCTTTCTTT. Translating gives CSASRTANTEAFF.

The genes are TRBV20-1 and TRBJ2-1, with 9 bases fitting TRBD2. This CDR3 spans 16 amino acids. CDR1 DFQATT and CDR2 SNEGSKA come from the germline V gene (reference sequence). V lost 5 bases, J lost 1 base, and 9 bases stayed unmatched. CDR3 in amino acids: CSAPETSGMSYNEQFF. In DNA form, the CDR3 reads TGCAGTGCTCCTGAGACTAGCGGAATGTCCTACAATGAGCAGTTCTTC.

This chain links TRBV12-5 with TRBJ1-4; a possible D gene is TRBD1 (5 bases). In germline, CDR1 is LGHNT, CDR2 FRNRAP. The CDR3 contains 21 residues. Trimming shortened V by 3 bases and J by 0 bases, and 26 bases separated the two germline ends. Here the CDR3 reads CASGFLLPGTSLGATNEKLFF. CDR3 nucleotides: TGTGCTAGTGGTTTCCTCCTCCCCGGGACTTCCCTGGGGGCAACTAATGAAAAACTGTTTTTT.

The chain is built from TRBV7-6 and TRBJ2-2, with D possibly called TRBD1 or TRBD2 (5 bases each). The CDR3 has 15 amino acids. The V gene lost 5 bases and the J gene lost 3 bases, with 13 bases spanning the gap. The germline V gene encodes CDR1 SGHVS and CDR2 FNYEAQ. CDR3 nucleotide sequence: TGTGCCAGCAGCCCGGCCGGGGCGGACACCGGGGAGCTGTTTTTT. Its protein is CASSPAGADTGELFF.

Ten or more counts support this clonotype. The chain employs TRBV7-6 and TRBJ2-7; D is possibly TRBD1 or TRBD2 (6 bases each). The CDR3 is 15 residues long. The germline CDR1 and CDR2 sequences are SGHVS and FNYEAQ. The CDR3 DNA sequence: TGTGGGGGGGCCTATAACCGGGACAAGACCTACGAGCAGTACTTC. This translates into CGGAYNRDKTYEQYF.

This clonotype was counted ten times or more. The chain recombines TRBV27 with TRBJ1-5; the match to TRBD1 covers 9 bases. This CDR3 has 16 residues. The germline gives CDR1 MNHEY, CDR2 SMNVEV (reference sequence). J lost 0 bases, V lost 5 bases, and 5 bases had no gene match. The CDR3 loop is CASSTGQGYSNQPQHF. CDR3 DNA sequence: TGTGCCAGCAGTACGGGACAGGGATATAGCAATCAGCCCCAGCATTTT.

This chain links TRBV7-2 with TRBJ2-3, with 8 bases identical to TRBD2. This CDR3 has 15 residues. With V trimmed by 3 bases and J by 2 bases, 4 bases remained unmatched. Looked up from germline, CDR1 is SGHTA and CDR2 is FQGNSA. This CDR3 is CASSLSGSLTDTQYF. In DNA, the CDR3 is TGTGCCAGCAGCTTGAGCGGGAGCCTCACAGATACGCAGTATTTT. Combining the CDR3 with reference TRBV7-2 and TRBJ2-3 gives the whole variable domain GAGVSQSPSNKVTEKGKDVELRCDPISGHTALYWYRQSLGQGLEFLIYFQGNSAPDKSGLPSDRFSAERTGGSVSTLTIQRTQQEDSAVYLCASSLSGSLTDTQYFGPGTRLTVL.

This clonotype was seen ten or more times. The chain has TRBV18 and TRBJ2-1, with D perhaps matching TRBD1 (6 bases). V dropped 5 bases and J dropped 7 bases, with 12 bases sitting between them. CDR3 length: 13 amino acids. Germline CDR1 reads KGHSH; CDR2 reads LQKENI. CDR3 in DNA: TGTGCCAGCTCAAGCAAACAGGGTAATGAGCAGTTCTTC. Amino acid sequence: CASSSKQGNEQFF.

CDR3 coding DNA: TGCAGCGTTGATGGGGGGGGGGACCCCTCCGAGCAGTACTTC. This translates into CSVDGGGDPSEQYF. The V and J genes are TRBV29-1 and TRBJ2-7; TRBD2 matches 7 bases. V lost 3 bases to trimming and J lost 6 bases; unmatched junction nucleotides: 11. CDR1 and CDR2 (germline): SQVTM, ANQGSEA. This CDR3 contains 14 residues.